This T cell receptor (beta chain) was profiled in a study of post-analysis software for immune sequencing data. About the study: The study covered relapsing-remitting, secondary progressive and progressive-relapsing courses of multiple sclerosis.

As regards this clonotype: The antigen is not known.

The junction had 6 bases not matched to a gene; V was cut back by 7 bases and J by 4 bases. Per the germline V gene, CDR1 is DFQATT and CDR2 is SNEGSKA (reference sequence). This CDR3 spans 14 amino acids. Findings and limits, study-wide: Under F measure analysis, samples from one preparation batch co-clustered strongly. Compared with controls, patients showed significantly lower normalized Chao1 diversity. Five TRBV segments, including TRBV5-6, TRBV5-1 and TRBV20-1, were more frequent in patients than controls.

Prepared libraries of TCR beta cDNA carried unique molecular identifiers. Out of roughly 0.95 to 11 million T cells, 470,000 or so cDNA molecules were generated. Each CDR3 protein is one row after TCRdb ran MiXCR on the PCR reads. The sample yields 650,000 to 900,000 distinct CDR3 sequences, 40% to 55% seen once. Sequenced: blood. The V and J genes are TRBV20-1 and TRBJ2-1; 11 bases align to TRBD2. The receptor's source is a girl aged 10 to 17 with multiple sclerosis. In DNA form, the CDR3 reads TGCAGTGTCCCGGGACTAGCGGATTACAATGAGCAGTTCTTC. As protein: CSVPGLADYNEQFF.